This TCR beta chain was captured by sequencing in a study of regulatory T cells in long-lasting Graves disease. Building the TCR beta libraries relied on iRepertoire HTBI primers, and CDR3 regions underwent Arm-PCR. TCRdb analysed the multiplex PCR reads with MiXCR anew, one entry per CDR3 protein. Of about 530,000 distinct CDR3 sequences listed, roughly a sixth were seen once; the top ten hold about 25%. There are 17 residues in the CDR3. The trim removed 5 bases at V and 1 base at J, leaving 11 bases unmatched. CDR1 and CDR2 from the germline V gene are MRHNA and SNTAGT. Sample time point: newly diagnosed GD, antithyroid drugs for less than 3 months. With RNA extracted from PBMCs as input, the TCR library was made. Patient provenance is recorded as an endocrinology department in Xi'an, China. A further study also used this sample, focusing on T cells in Graves' hyperthyroidism and ophthalmopathy. That source notes: Separation of ophthalmopathy from stable hyperthyroidism was achieved by a 13 V-J model. The model's output predicted ophthalmopathy at a median of approximately 6.5 months prior to onset.

V usage is TRBV6-4 and J usage is TRBJ1-5; 7 bases map to TRBD1. This receptor was identified in a woman aged 35-65 years with Graves disease. The sequencing used peripheral blood mononuclear cells (PBMCs), collected at new diagnosis, from a patient treated with antithyroid drugs. DNA for the CDR3: TGTGCCAGCAGTTATCGAGGGGGCACGATGAGCAATCAGCCCCAGCATTTT. As protein: CASSYRGGTMSNQPQHF.